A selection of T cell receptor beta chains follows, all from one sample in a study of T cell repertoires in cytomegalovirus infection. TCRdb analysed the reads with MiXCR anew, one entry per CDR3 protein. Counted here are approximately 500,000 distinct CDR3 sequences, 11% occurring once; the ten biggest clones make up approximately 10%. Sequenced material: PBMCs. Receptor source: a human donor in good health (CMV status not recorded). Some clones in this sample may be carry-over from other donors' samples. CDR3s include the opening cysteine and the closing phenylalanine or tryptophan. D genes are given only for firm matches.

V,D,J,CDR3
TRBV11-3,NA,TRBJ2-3,CASSFGTSEADTQYF
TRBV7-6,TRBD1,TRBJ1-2,CASSFKRDRRLVYGYTF
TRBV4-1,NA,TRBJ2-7,CASSQDLGHYEQYF
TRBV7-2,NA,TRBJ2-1,CASTRSGNSYNEQFF
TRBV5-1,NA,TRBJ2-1,CASSRGGGVSYNEQFF
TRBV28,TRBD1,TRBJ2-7,CAAIGQGESYEQYF
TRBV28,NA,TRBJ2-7,CASSLEARRDF
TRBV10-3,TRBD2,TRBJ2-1,CAISEREGSDEQFF
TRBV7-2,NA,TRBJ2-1,CASSRRGDHSYNEQFF
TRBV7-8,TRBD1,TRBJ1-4,CASSPSRTGANEKLFF
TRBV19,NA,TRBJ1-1,CASSTFPQTGNTEAFF
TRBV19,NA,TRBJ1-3,CASSIQAAGNTIYF
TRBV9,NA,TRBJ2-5,CASSVAGGPGETQYF
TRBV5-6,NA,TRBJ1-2,CASSLSWRIDYGYTF
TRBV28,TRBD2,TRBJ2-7,CASSREGLYEQYF
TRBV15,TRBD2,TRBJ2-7,CATSGPPIAGSSYEQYF
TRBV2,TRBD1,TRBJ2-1,CASSVRGTGDNEQFF
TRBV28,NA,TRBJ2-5,CASSVTGRGETQYF
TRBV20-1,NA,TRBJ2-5,CSARDSRGWGGGQETQYF
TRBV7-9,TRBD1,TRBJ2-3,CASSFGTGGTDTQYF
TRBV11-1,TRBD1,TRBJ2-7,CASSSRDRVYEQYF
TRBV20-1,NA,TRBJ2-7,CSAGTRREYEQYF
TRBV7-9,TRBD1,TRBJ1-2,CASSLAPIGQGRNYGYTF